What follows are 31 T cell receptor beta chains derived from one specimen sequenced in a study of shared clonotypes between healthy human individuals. Here immunoSEQ multiplex PCR was the method, and the copy in TCRdb shows in-frame clones only, minus some. The sample includes roughly 650,000 clones, 95% to 98% of them seen just once. The sample was naive CD4+ T cells sorted from blood. Documented subset: CD45RA+ positively selected. The origin of the receptors is a woman in her twenties or thirties in good health.

The chain has TRBV10-2 and TRBJ1-5, with unresolved D. CDR1 and CDR2 from the germline V gene are WSHSY and SAAADI. Trimming stripped 2 bases from V and 0 bases from J, with 2 bases between. This CDR3 region has 13 residues. The CDR3 loop is CASSENSNQPQHF. CDR3 nucleotides: TGCGCCAGCAGTGAGAATAGCAATCAGCCCCAGCATTTT.

J is TRBJ2-1 and V is TRBV6-6; D remains ambiguous. This CDR3 contains 14 residues. V was trimmed by 5 bases and J by 5 bases, leaving 13 bases between them. The V gene's germline CDR1 is MNHNY and CDR2 SVGAGI (reference sequence). The CDR3 bases are TGTGCCAGCAGTCCTCGAGGACCCGACAATGAGCAGTTCTTC. As protein: CASSPRGPDNEQFF.

The chain joins TRBV10-3 to TRBJ2-5; 12 bases fit TRBD2. V was pared by 10 bases and J by 3 bases, with 3 bases of the junction left unmatched. CDR1 is ENHRY and CDR2 is SYGVKD in the germline V gene. This CDR3 contains 13 residues. This CDR3 reads CASRLAGEETQYF. In DNA form, the CDR3 reads TGTGCCAGCAGACTAGCGGGAGAAGAGACCCAGTACTTC.

The rearrangement links TRBV28 to TRBJ2-7, with D unresolved. The V end was cut by 3 bases, the J end by 4 bases, with 13 bases between. The CDR3 length is 14 residues. The germline V gene encodes CDR1 MDHEN and CDR2 SYDVKM. In DNA, the CDR3 is TGTGCCAGCAGTTTTACCGGAATCGTATACGAGCAGTACTTC. This codes for CASSFTGIVYEQYF.

The rearrangement joins TRBV28 to TRBJ1-3, with TRBD1 as a possible D gene (5 bases). This CDR3 is 17 amino acids long. Trimming shortened V by 3 bases and J by 0 bases, and 15 bases separated the two germline ends. Looked up from germline, CDR1 is MDHEN and CDR2 is SYDVKM. The CDR3 DNA sequence: TGTGCCAGCAGTTTTTTCAGGGCCCCTAACTCTGGAAACACCATATATTTT. Residues: CASSFFRAPNSGNTIYF.

The chain uses TRBV5-1 and TRBJ2-5; 7 bases match TRBD1. The germline V gene encodes CDR1 SGHRS and CDR2 YFSETQ. Trimming took 4 bases from V and 4 from J; bases not matched to a gene: 7. This CDR3 contains 14 residues. The CDR3 here is CASSSKPGGETQYF. The CDR3 region has the DNA TGCGCCAGCAGCAGTAAACCAGGGGGAGAGACCCAGTACTTC. Drawing the rest from reference TRBV5-1 and TRBJ2-5, the complete variable domain is KAGVTQTPRYLIKTRGQQVTLSCSPISGHRSVSWYQQTPGQGLQFLFEYFSETQRNKGNFPGRFSGRQFSNSRSEMNVSTLELGDSALYLCASSSKPGGETQYFGPGTRLLVL.

The CDR3 here is CASSLRSGTSVKETQYF. The CDR3 DNA reads as TGTGCCAGCAGCCTACGCTCTGGGACTAGCGTGAAAGAGACCCAGTACTTC. The rearrangement links TRBV7-2 to TRBJ2-5; 10 nucleotides align to TRBD2. Germline CDR1 and CDR2: SGHTA and FQGNSA. The CDR3 totals 17 residues. V trimming: 5 bases; J trimming: 3 bases; junction bases outside the gene matches: 12.

This clone was observed a single time. V gene TRBV28 combines with J gene TRBJ1-5; D possibly corresponds to TRBD1 (6 bases). V dropped 2 bases and J dropped 3 bases, with 11 bases sitting between them. The CDR3 is 15 residues long. From germline, CDR1 is MDHEN and CDR2 SYDVKM. CDR3 residues: CASSLRGGNNQPQHF. CDR3 DNA: TGTGCCAGCAGTTTAAGGGGGGGGAACAATCAGCCCCAGCATTTT. Full variable domain (outside the CDR3, taken from reference TRBV28 and TRBJ1-5): DVKVTQSSRYLVKRTGEKVFLECVQDMDHENMFWYRQDPGLGLRLIYFSYDVKMKEKGDIPEGYSVSREKKERFSLILESASTNQTSMYLCASSLRGGNNQPQHFGDGTRLSIL.

The chain uses TRBV7-2 and TRBJ2-7; D may be TRBD2 (5 bases). CDR3 length: 16 amino acids. Trimming stripped 1 base from V and 2 bases from J, with 15 bases between. The V gene's germline CDR1 is SGHTA and CDR2 FQGNSA. CDR3 DNA: TGTGCCAGCAGCTTAGACTCTCCAGCGGAGGCCTACGAGCAGTACTTC. Translating it yields CASSLDSPAEAYEQYF. Full variable domain (remainder filled in from reference TRBV7-2 and TRBJ2-7): GAGVSQSPSNKVTEKGKDVELRCDPISGHTALYWYRQSLGQGLEFLIYFQGNSAPDKSGLPSDRFSAERTGGSVSTLTIQRTQQEDSAVYLCASSLDSPAEAYEQYFGPGTRLTVT.

The chain links TRBV6-5 to TRBJ2-7, with 8 nucleotides matching TRBD1. The germline V gene has CDR1 MNHEY and CDR2 SVGAGI. V shed 2 bases, J shed 7 bases, and the junction held 4 bases outside the gene matches. The length of the CDR3 is 13 residues. The CDR3: CASSYRQGWEQYF. CDR3 coding DNA: TGTGCCAGCAGTTACCGACAGGGGTGGGAGCAGTACTTC.

The chain is built from TRBV28 and TRBJ1-3; D is unclear. This CDR3 comprises 16 residues. V lost 5 bases, J lost 4 bases, and 18 bases lay in between. Germline V gives CDR1 MDHEN, CDR2 SYDVKM. In nucleotides, the CDR3 is TGTGCCAGCAGTGTTCATTGGGAAGCCGGAGGAAACACCATATATTTT. This encodes CASSVHWEAGGNTIYF. The full variable domain, in which reference TRBV28 and TRBJ1-3 provide the parts outside the CDR3, is DVKVTQSSRYLVKRTGEKVFLECVQDMDHENMFWYRQDPGLGLRLIYFSYDVKMKEKGDIPEGYSVSREKKERFSLILESASTNQTSMYLCASSVHWEAGGNTIYFGEGSWLTVV.

The chain combines TRBV2 with TRBJ1-1; 7 nucleotides line up with TRBD1. The CDR3 runs to 16 residues. Germline V gene data show CDR1 as SNHLY and CDR2 as FYNNEI. With 2 bases clipped from V and 5 bases from J, the junction kept 11 bases outside the gene matches. CDR3 in amino acids: CASSERIGTAGTEAFF. The CDR3 DNA reads as TGTGCCAGCAGTGAAAGAATTGGGACAGCGGGGACTGAAGCTTTCTTT. Together with reference TRBV2 and TRBJ1-1, the CDR3 gives the full variable domain: EPEVTQTPSHQVTQMGQEVILRCVPISNHLYFYWYRQILGQKVEFLVSFYNNEISEKSEIFDDQFSVERPDGSNFTLKIRSTKLEDSAMYFCASSERIGTAGTEAFFGQGTRLTVV.

The rearrangement uses TRBV29-1 and TRBJ2-7, with TRBD2 as a possible D gene (5 bases). Germline CDR1 SQVTM, CDR2 ANQGSEA. V dropped 4 bases and J dropped 3 bases, with 13 bases sitting between them. The CDR3 runs to 13 residues. The CDR3 DNA follows: TGCAGCGTTGGAGGGCCTAGTGGCTACGAGCAGTACTTC. Encoded protein: CSVGGPSGYEQYF.

The chain carries TRBV2 and TRBJ2-5; maybe TRBD2 (6 bases). The J call is uncertain, as TRBJ2-7 better fits the DNA end. This CDR3 is built from 12 residues. Germline V CDR1 and CDR2: SNHLY, FYNNEI. CDR3 DNA: TGTGCCAGCATCCTAGCGCTCCACGAGCAGTACTTC. Translation gives CASILALHEQYF.

The rearrangement uses TRBV14 and TRBJ2-4; D is uncertain. The CDR3 runs to 14 residues. In germline, CDR1 is SGHDN, CDR2 FVKESK. The V end lost 1 base, the J end lost 3 bases, and 7 bases lay between the germline ends. CDR3 in DNA: TGTGCCAGCAGCCAAGCAGGTGTCAAAAACATTCAGTACTTC. Translated: CASSQAGVKNIQYF.

This CDR3 reads CASSLNRGYGGYTF. The CDR3 coding sequence is TGTGCCAGCAGTCTGAACAGGGGGTACGGTGGCTACACCTTC. The J gene is TRBJ1-2, the V gene TRBV25-1; 8 bases fit TRBD1. This CDR3 is 14 amino acids long. V was pared by 5 bases and J by 7 bases, with 9 bases of the junction left unmatched. Germline CDR1 and CDR2: MGHDK and SYGVNS.

The V and J genes are TRBV5-5 and TRBJ1-3; possibly TRBD1 for D (6 bases). The CDR3 extends over 16 amino acids. The V and J ends lost 3 bases and 0 bases respectively, with 13 bases between them. Germline V gene lookup returns CDR1 SGHKS and CDR2 YYEKEE (reference sequence). In DNA, the CDR3 is TGTGCCAGCAGCTCGTTAGGGACACACTCTGGAAACACCATATATTTT. Its protein product is CASSSLGTHSGNTIYF.

The chain combines TRBV27 with TRBJ1-5; D is ambiguous. Trimming removed 6 bases at V and 0 bases at J, with 15 bases between. This CDR3 has 16 residues. Germline CDR1 MNHEY, CDR2 SMNVEV (reference sequence). CDR3 DNA: TGTGCCAGCAGCCTTTCGGTGGTTTATAGCAATCAGCCCCAGCATTTT. Translating gives CASSLSVVYSNQPQHF.

This clone came up a few times. The chain has TRBV6-5 and TRBJ1-2; weak D call: TRBD1 (5 bases). In germline, CDR1 is MNHEY, CDR2 SVGAGI. Trimming pared 7 bases from V and 8 bases from J, leaving 14 bases between. This CDR3 spans 12 amino acids. The CDR3 DNA reads as TGTGCCAGCACCACAGGACTCGACGGCTACACCTTC. Translation gives CASTTGLDGYTF.

The chain employs TRBV5-1 and TRBJ2-5; maybe TRBD2 (5 bases). The germline gives CDR1 SGHRS, CDR2 YFSETQ. The length of the CDR3 is 15 residues. V was clipped by 0 bases and J by 5 bases, with 14 bases between them. The CDR3 spells CASSLGARTGETQYF. CDR3 coding DNA: TGCGCCAGCAGCTTGGGGGCGAGGACGGGGGAGACCCAGTACTTC.

In its sample, this clone was seen once. The chain has TRBV7-3 and TRBJ2-2; D uncertain. CDR1 is SGHTA, CDR2 FQGTGA, per germline. The CDR3 spans 12 residues. The V end lost 2 bases, the J end lost 5 bases, and 3 bases lay between the germline ends. DNA for the CDR3: TGTGCCAGCAGCTTATTTACCGGGGAGCTGTTTTTT. Its protein is CASSLFTGELFF.

The chain recombines TRBV2 with TRBJ2-2; TRBD1 might be the D (6 bases). The ends were cut back, 7 bases at V and 7 bases at J, with 13 bases in the middle. CDR1 and CDR2 from the germline V gene are SNHLY and FYNNEI. The CDR3 consists of 13 residues. CDR3 coding DNA: TGTGCCAGCACTTGGGGGCCCAACGGGGAGCTGTTTTTT. This gives the protein CASTWGPNGELFF.

This rearrangement joins TRBV11-2 to TRBJ1-1; the D gene is possibly TRBD1 (5 bases). This CDR3 comprises 15 residues. Germline assignment: CDR1 SGHAT and CDR2 FQNNGV. V lost 5 bases and J lost 1, with 14 bases in between. The CDR3 nucleotides read TGTGCCAGCAGCAACTTAGGCAGGGCGAACACTGAAGCTTTCTTT. Translation: CASSNLGRANTEAFF.

The CDR3 protein is CASGSLAGGRDTQYF. The CDR3 DNA reads TGTGCCAGCGGAAGTCTAGCGGGAGGACGAGATACGCAGTATTTT. The genes are TRBV28 and TRBJ2-3, with TRBD2 identical over 11 bases. Germline V gives CDR1 MDHEN, CDR2 SYDVKM. The CDR3 is 15 amino acids. J gave up 5 bases and V 8 bases, and 9 bases lay outside the gene matches.

This CDR3 is CAISEQLSNQPQHF. CDR3 coding DNA: TGTGCCATCAGCGAACAACTCAGCAATCAGCCCCAGCATTTT. V and J are TRBV10-3 and TRBJ1-5; D gene unclear. The CDR3 loop spans 14 amino acids. Per germline, CDR1 ENHRY and CDR2 SYGVKD. V gave up 6 bases and J gave up 1 base, with 10 bases separating them.

The genes are TRBV25-1 and TRBJ2-2, with 7 bases aligning to TRBD1. The ends lost 4 bases at V and 5 bases at J; junction bases unmatched: 7. The V gene's germline CDR1 is MGHDK and CDR2 SYGVNS. This CDR3 comprises 15 residues. The CDR3 nucleotides are TGTGCCAGCAGTGGAACAGGGGTAAAGACCGGGGAGCTGTTTTTT. Amino acid sequence: CASSGTGVKTGELFF. The variable domain in full, with the rest retrieved from reference TRBV25-1 and TRBJ2-2, is EADIYQTPRYLVIGTGKKITLECSQTMGHDKMYWYQQDPGMELHLIHYSYGVNSTEKGDLSSESTVSRIRTEHFPLTLESARPSHTSQYLCASSGTGVKTGELFFGEGSRLTVL.

The chain joins TRBV15 to TRBJ2-7; 9 nucleotides match TRBD2. J gave up 1 base and V 0 bases, and 7 bases lay outside the gene matches. Per the germline V gene, CDR1 is LNHNV and CDR2 is YYDKDF (reference sequence). This CDR3 has 17 amino acids. The CDR3 sequence: CATSRDSGLAGSYEQYF. For the CDR3, the DNA is TGTGCCACCAGCAGAGATTCGGGCCTAGCGGGATCCTACGAGCAGTACTTC.

This clone was seen a single time. The V call is TRBV6-5, the J call TRBJ1-4; D gene uncertain. The length of the CDR3 is 13 residues. CDR1 MNHEY and CDR2 SVGAGI come from the germline V gene. Deletions cut 5 bases from V and 8 bases from J, with 12 bases between. CDR3 amino acids: CASSPEKSEKLFF. The CDR3 DNA reads as TGTGCCAGCAGTCCGGAGAAATCCGAAAAACTGTTTTTT.

V is TRBV28 and J is TRBJ1-2; no definite D call. Trimming took 1 base from V and 8 from J, leaving 8 bases between them. The length of the CDR3 is 12 residues. CDR1 and CDR2 from the germline V gene are MDHEN and SYDVKM. For the CDR3, the DNA is TGTGCCAGCAGTTTATACATGGGAGGCTACACCTTC. Its protein is CASSLYMGGYTF.

This chain connects TRBV6-5 to TRBJ2-3; D is tentatively TRBD1 or TRBD2 (5 bases each). V was shortened by 4 bases and J by 8 bases, with 13 bases between the two germline ends. From germline, CDR1 is MNHEY and CDR2 SVGAGI. The CDR3 extends over 13 amino acids. CDR3 residues: CASSSRGKGTQYF. In DNA form, the CDR3 reads TGTGCCAGCAGTTCGAGGGGTAAGGGTACGCAGTATTTT.

The chain links TRBV7-9 to TRBJ2-5, with TRBD1 matching 8 bases. The CDR3 has 16 residues. Germline loops: CDR1 SEHNR, CDR2 FQNEAQ (reference sequence). Losses at the gene ends were 0 bases for V and 3 bases for J; bases not matched to a gene: 6. CDR3 sequence reads: CASSLAGQGREETQYF. CDR3 in DNA: TGTGCCAGCAGCTTAGCTGGACAGGGCAGAGAAGAGACCCAGTACTTC.